Below, 25 T cell receptor beta chains from the same sample are listed, as sequenced in a study of T cell repertoires in cytomegalovirus infection. TCRdb fed the reads into MiXCR, producing one record per CDR3 protein. The profile shows hundreds of thousands of distinct CDR3 sequences, under 40% of them singletons. The sample consisted of PBMCs. These receptors were taken from a human donor in good health (CMV status not recorded). Some clones in this sample may be carry-over from other donors' samples.

Here the CDR3 reads CASSLAGLDTQYF. In DNA, the CDR3 is TGTGCCAGCAGTTTAGCGGGACTAGATACGCAGTATTTT. J is TRBJ2-3 and V is TRBV12-3 or TRBV12-4, with D possibly matching TRBD2 (6 bases). The germline V and J ends were trimmed by 0 bases and 5 bases, with 6 bases remaining between them. The CDR3 extends over 13 amino acids.

The genes are TRBV5-1 and TRBJ1-1; TRBD1 is a possible D gene (5 bases). V was pared by 0 bases and J by 0 bases, with 9 bases between. Germline CDR1 reads SGHRS; CDR2 reads YFSETQ. This CDR3 is 15 amino acids long. The CDR3 sequence: CASSLGGVMNTEAFF. The CDR3 DNA follows: TGCGCCAGCAGCTTGGGGGGGGTGATGAACACTGAAGCTTTCTTT.

This clonotype was detected only a few times. The rearrangement uses TRBV7-8 and TRBJ2-7; unclear D gene. Germline V gene sequence: CDR1 SGHVS, CDR2 FQNEAQ. The CDR3 length is 14 residues. Trimming cost V 5 bases and J 3 bases, with 14 bases left between them. CDR3 in DNA: TGTGCCAGCAGCGACCGGACGGCGAGCTACGAGCAGTACTTC. This codes for CASSDRTASYEQYF.

This clonotype was seen only a few times. The chain carries TRBV19 and TRBJ1-5; 10 nucleotides match TRBD1. CDR1 is LNHDA and CDR2 is SQIVND in the germline V gene (reference sequence). V was pared by 9 bases and J by 5 bases, with 16 bases of the junction left unmatched. The CDR3 consists of 17 residues. The CDR3 region has the DNA TGTGCCAGCACCTCAGAGAGACAGGGGGCCGTCGATCAGCCCCAGCATTTT. It encodes CASTSERQGAVDQPQHF.

Worth noting for this clonotype: This may arise from a read error, as a much more abundant clone is one base away. As the CDR3 is not closed by the conserved phenylalanine or tryptophan, this likely results from a read error. V and J are TRBV7-2 and TRBJ2-2; no clear D gene. This CDR3 has 11 amino acids. With 6 bases removed from V and 1 base from J, the gap between germline ends came to 0 bases. Germline assignment: CDR1 SGHTA and CDR2 FQGNSA. The DNA for the CDR3 is TGTGCCAGCAGGAACACCGGGGAGCTGTTTTGT. Protein: CASRNTGELFC.

This chain links TRBV6-5 with TRBJ2-7; 7 nucleotides line up with TRBD1. J lost 2 bases, V lost 7 bases, and 2 bases had no gene match. From germline, CDR1 is MNHEY and CDR2 SVGAGI. This CDR3 contains 12 residues. CDR3 sequence (DNA): TGTGCCAGCACCGGGACAGCCTACGAGCAGTACTTC. This gives the protein CASTGTAYEQYF.

V is TRBV5-1 and J is TRBJ2-2, with D uncertain. The V end was cut by 0 bases, the J end by 6 bases, with 9 bases between. There are 14 residues in the CDR3. Germline assignment: CDR1 SGHRS and CDR2 YFSETQ. The CDR3 DNA reads as TGCGCCAGCAGCTTGGGCCACGGTGCCGGGGAGCTGTTTTTT. As protein: CASSLGHGAGELFF.

This clonotype was detected only a few times. The chain couples TRBV7-9 to TRBJ2-3; 7 nucleotides line up with TRBD1. V lost 4 bases, J lost 3 bases, and 7 bases stayed unmatched. This CDR3 region has 15 residues. Per the germline V gene, CDR1 is SEHNR and CDR2 is FQNEAQ (reference sequence). The CDR3 here is CASSSTGFGTDTQYF. The CDR3 region has the DNA TGTGCCAGCAGCTCGACAGGGTTTGGGACAGATACGCAGTATTTT. Based on the CDR3 plus reference TRBV7-9 and TRBJ2-3, the full variable domain is DTGVSQNPRHKITKRGQNVTFRCDPISEHNRLYWYRQTLGQGPEFLTYFQNEAQLEKSRLLSDRFSAERPKGSFSTLEIQRTEQGDSAMYLCASSSTGFGTDTQYFGPGTRLTVL.

The sample holds one count of this clonotype. The junction shows a germline mismatch at one end, possibly a read error. The chain couples TRBV5-3 to TRBJ1-2; 12 bases map to TRBD1. TRBV5-3 carries the ORF label, with uncertain function. There are 16 residues in the CDR3. CDR3 bases: TGTGCCAGCAGCTTGGGGGGGACAGGGGGCGCAGATGGCTACACCTTC. Residues: CASSLGGTGGADGYTF.

The V and J genes are TRBV7-9 and TRBJ2-5, with 11 bases that match TRBD2. CDR1 is SEHNR and CDR2 is FQNEAQ in the germline V gene (reference sequence). CDR3 length: 15 amino acids. V gave up 5 bases and J gave up 3 bases; unmatched junction bases: 5. In nucleotides, the CDR3 is TGTGCCAGCAGCCCTAGCGGGGGGACAAAAGAGACCCAGTACTTC. This gives the protein CASSPSGGTKETQYF.

V and J are TRBV6-6 and TRBJ2-1, with a possible D match to TRBD1 (6 bases). This CDR3 is built from 14 residues. V shed 6 bases and J shed 7 bases, with 16 bases lying between them. Germline CDR1 MNHNY, CDR2 SVGAGI (reference sequence). The CDR3 DNA follows: TGTGCCAGCAGGTCCCGGGACCAGGGGAATGAGCAGTTCTTC. It translates to CASRSRDQGNEQFF.

The chain couples TRBV29-1 to TRBJ2-7; no definite D call. Germline V CDR1 and CDR2: SQVTM, ANQGSEA. The V end lost 0 bases, the J end lost 0 bases, and 12 bases lay between the germline ends. CDR3 length: 15 residues. CDR3 DNA: TGCAGCGTTGAAGACCCCCGAGGTAACTCCTACGAGCAGTACTTC. Translating it yields CSVEDPRGNSYEQYF.

This clonotype was detected a few times. The V call is TRBV7-9, the J call TRBJ2-5; 8 nucleotides line up with TRBD2. The CDR3 contains 15 residues. Germline CDR1 is SEHNR and CDR2 is FQNEAQ (reference sequence). Unmatched junction bases numbered 7, after V lost 5 bases and J lost 2 bases. For the CDR3, the DNA is TGTGCCAGCAGCCCGACGGGGGGGGGACAAGAGACCCAGTACTTC. It yields the protein CASSPTGGGQETQYF.

The chain joins TRBV6-5 to TRBJ2-5, with 10 bases identical to TRBD1. CDR1 is MNHEY and CDR2 is SVGAGI in the germline V gene. Germline trimming cut 2 bases from V and 4 bases from J; bases unmatched to any gene: 4. The CDR3 extends over 15 amino acids. The CDR3 is CASSYGGQGTETQYF. The CDR3 region has the DNA TGTGCCAGCAGTTACGGGGGACAGGGGACAGAGACCCAGTACTTC.

Notes on this clonotype: Since a much larger clone is just one base distant, this may be a read error. This rearrangement joins TRBV7-8 to TRBJ1-1; no clear D. Germline-derived CDR1 and CDR2 are SGHVS and FQNEAQ. Trimming took off 5 bases at V and 0 bases at J, with 16 bases between the two ends. The CDR3 has 16 amino acids. CDR3 sequence reads: CASSLRARYLNTEAFF. The CDR3 DNA follows: TGTGCCAGCAGCCTGCGGGCCCGTTACTTGAACACTGAAGCTTTCTTT.

Worth noting for this clonotype: The junction shows a germline mismatch at one end, possibly a read error. The gene calls are TRBV5-3 and TRBJ2-1, with D perhaps TRBD1 (6 bases). TRBV5-3 is filed as an ORF, its function uncertain. This CDR3 is 15 amino acids long. CDR3 region: CASSLQGRNYSEQFF. CDR3 DNA: TGTGCCAGCAGCTTGCAGGGGCGGAACTACAGTGAGCAGTTCTTC.

This clonotype occurred a few times. V and J are TRBV4-1 and TRBJ2-1; TRBD2 aligns across 8 bases. The V segment lost 1 base and the J segment 8 bases; nucleotides outside the gene matches: 10. The CDR3 has 16 amino acids. CDR1 and CDR2 from the germline V gene are MGHRA and YSYEKL. CDR3 amino acids: CASSQGSSGGWDEQFF. CDR3 DNA sequence: TGCGCCAGCAGCCAAGGGTCAAGCGGGGGATGGGATGAGCAGTTCTTC.

This rearrangement joins TRBV6-6 to TRBJ2-7; weak D call: TRBD1 (6 bases). V lost 6 bases to trimming and J lost 3 bases, with 15 bases between them. This CDR3 comprises 14 residues. Per germline, CDR1 MNHNY and CDR2 SVGAGI (reference sequence). CDR3 sequence (DNA): TGTGCCAGCAGCCGCCAGGGGCAATTCTACGAGCAGTACTTC. Encoded protein: CASSRQGQFYEQYF.

In this sample, this clonotype turned up a few times. V is TRBV9 and J is TRBJ2-5; D assignment may be TRBD1 or TRBD2 (6 bases each). The CDR3 loop spans 15 amino acids. Germline-derived CDR1 and CDR2 are SGDLS and YYNGEE. With 0 bases removed from V and 2 bases from J, the gap between germline ends came to 11 bases. The CDR3 nucleotides read TGTGCCAGCAGCGTAGACGGGGGCCTTCAAGAGACCCAGTACTTC. Its translation is CASSVDGGLQETQYF. Full variable domain (missing parts from reference TRBV9 and TRBJ2-5): DSGVTQTPKHLITATGQRVTLRCSPRSGDLSVYWYQQSLDQGLQFLIQYYNGEERAKGNILERFSAQQFPDLHSELNLSSLELGDSALYFCASSVDGGLQETQYFGPGTRLLVL.

This clonotype was seen only a few times. V gene TRBV19 combines with J gene TRBJ1-1; tentatively, D is TRBD1 (6 bases). The CDR3 spans 13 residues. Germline CDR1 LNHDA, CDR2 SQIVND (reference sequence). The V gene lost 7 bases and the J gene lost 3 bases, with 12 bases spanning the gap. CDR3 protein: CASTSRGYTEAFF. Here the CDR3 DNA reads TGTGCCAGTACTTCGAGGGGGTACACTGAAGCTTTCTTT. The whole variable domain, filled in from reference TRBV19 and TRBJ1-1, reads DGGITQSPKYLFRKEGQNVTLSCEQNLNHDAMYWYRQDPGQGLRLIYYSQIVNDFQKGDIAEGYSVSREKKESFPLTVTSAQKNPTAFYLCASTSRGYTEAFFGQGTRLTVV.

The chain combines TRBV6-2 or TRBV6-3 with TRBJ2-1, with D unresolved. CDR1 and CDR2 (germline): MNHEY, SVGEGT. V was shortened by 6 bases and J by 6 bases, with 12 bases between the two germline ends. This CDR3 comprises 13 residues. CDR3 in amino acids: CASSPLTGNEQFF. Here the CDR3 DNA reads TGTGCCAGCAGCCCCCTCACGGGCAATGAGCAGTTCTTC.

The V gene is TRBV7-9, the J gene TRBJ2-7; possibly TRBD2 for D (5 bases). This CDR3 is built from 16 residues. Trimming took off 0 bases at V and 3 bases at J, with 15 bases between the two ends. The V gene's germline CDR1 is SEHNR and CDR2 FQNEAQ (reference sequence). DNA of the CDR3: TGTGCCAGCAGCTTAGCGGAACCGGGGATCCACTACGAGCAGTACTTC. Its protein product is CASSLAEPGIHYEQYF.

This clonotype was observed at least ten times. The chain joins TRBV7-2 to TRBJ2-5, with D possibly being TRBD2 (5 bases). Germline V lookup: CDR1 SGHTA, CDR2 FQGNSA. Trimming stripped 5 bases from V and 6 bases from J, with 22 bases between. This CDR3 region has 16 residues. CDR3 sequence reads: CASSTISRPSGKTQYF. In DNA form, the CDR3 reads TGTGCCAGCAGCACTATTTCCCGACCAAGCGGCAAGACCCAGTACTTC.

There are many counts of this clonotype. The V and J genes are TRBV7-6 and TRBJ2-2; D call uncertain. This CDR3 has 12 amino acids. V was clipped by 5 bases and J by 9 bases, with 10 bases between them. Germline values: CDR1 SGHVS, CDR2 FNYEAQ. CDR3 sequence: CASSPRMRELFF. Written as DNA, the CDR3 is TGTGCCAGCAGCCCCCGAATGAGGGAGCTGTTTTTT.

The V and J genes are TRBV6-1 and TRBJ2-2; 8 nucleotides line up with TRBD1. The ends lost 10 bases at V and 0 bases at J; junction bases unmatched: 13. The CDR3 totals 17 residues. Germline V gene data show CDR1 as MNHNS and CDR2 as SASEGT. The CDR3 DNA reads TGTGCCACCCACCAATCGTCACAGGGGGCGAACACCGGGGAGCTGTTTTTT. This sequence encodes CATHQSSQGANTGELFF.